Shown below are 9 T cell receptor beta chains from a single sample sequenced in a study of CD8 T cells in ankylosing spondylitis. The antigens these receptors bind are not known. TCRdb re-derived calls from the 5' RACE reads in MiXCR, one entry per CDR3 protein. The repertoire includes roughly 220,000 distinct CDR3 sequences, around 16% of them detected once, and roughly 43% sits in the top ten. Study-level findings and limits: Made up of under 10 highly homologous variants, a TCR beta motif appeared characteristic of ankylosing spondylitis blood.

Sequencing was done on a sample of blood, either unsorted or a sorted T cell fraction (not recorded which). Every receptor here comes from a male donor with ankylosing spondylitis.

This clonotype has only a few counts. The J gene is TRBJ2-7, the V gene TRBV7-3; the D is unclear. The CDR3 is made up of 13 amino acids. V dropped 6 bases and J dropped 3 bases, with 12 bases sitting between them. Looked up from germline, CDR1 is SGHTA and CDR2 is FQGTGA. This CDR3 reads CASSSTPGYEQYF. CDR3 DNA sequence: TGTGCCAGCAGTTCGACCCCCGGCTACGAGCAGTACTTC.

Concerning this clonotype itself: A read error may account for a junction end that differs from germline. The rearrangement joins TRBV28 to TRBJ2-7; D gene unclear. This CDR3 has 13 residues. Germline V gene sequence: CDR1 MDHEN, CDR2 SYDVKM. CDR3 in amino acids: CASSLSYPYGNVF. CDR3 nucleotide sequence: TGTGCCAGCAGTTTGTCCTATCCCTACGGCAACGTCTTC.

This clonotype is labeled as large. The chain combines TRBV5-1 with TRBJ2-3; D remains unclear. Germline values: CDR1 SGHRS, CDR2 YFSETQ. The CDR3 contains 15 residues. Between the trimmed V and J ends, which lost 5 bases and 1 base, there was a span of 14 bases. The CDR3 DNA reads TGCGCCAGCAGGGAGAACTCCGGCGGCACAGATACGCAGTATTTT. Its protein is CASRENSGGTDTQYF.

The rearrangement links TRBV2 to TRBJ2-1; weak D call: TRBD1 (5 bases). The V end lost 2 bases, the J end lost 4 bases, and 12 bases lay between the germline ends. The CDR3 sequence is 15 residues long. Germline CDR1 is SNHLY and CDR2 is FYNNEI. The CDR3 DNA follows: TGTGCCAGCAGTGAACGACAGACCCTTTACAATGAGCAGTTCTTC. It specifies CASSERQTLYNEQFF.

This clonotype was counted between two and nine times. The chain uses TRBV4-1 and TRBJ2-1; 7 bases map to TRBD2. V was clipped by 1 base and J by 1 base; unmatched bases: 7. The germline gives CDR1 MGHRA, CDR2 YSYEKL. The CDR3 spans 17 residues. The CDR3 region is CASSQGLMGGSYNEQFF. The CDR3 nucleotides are TGCGCCAGCAGCCAAGGGTTGATGGGAGGGTCCTACAATGAGCAGTTCTTC.

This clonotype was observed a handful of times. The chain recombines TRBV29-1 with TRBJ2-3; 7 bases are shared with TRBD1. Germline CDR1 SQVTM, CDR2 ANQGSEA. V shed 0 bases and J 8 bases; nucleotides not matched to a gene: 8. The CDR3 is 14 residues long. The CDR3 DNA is TGCAGCGTTGAAGACTCCGTTAGACAGGGTACGCAGTATTTT. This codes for CSVEDSVRQGTQYF.

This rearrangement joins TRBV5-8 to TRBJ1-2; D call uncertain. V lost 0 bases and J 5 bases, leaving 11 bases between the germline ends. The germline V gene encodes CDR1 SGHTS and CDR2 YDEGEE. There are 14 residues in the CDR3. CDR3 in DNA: TGTGCCAGCAGCTTGGATCGCATTAGTTATGGCTACACCTTC. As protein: CASSLDRISYGYTF.

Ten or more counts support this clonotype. This CDR3 is CASSSEREMTDTQYF. DNA for the CDR3: TGTGCCAGCAGTTCCGAGCGGGAGATGACAGATACGCAGTATTTT. V gene TRBV12-3 or TRBV12-4 combines with J gene TRBJ2-3, with 8 bases that match TRBD2. CDR3 size: 15 residues. The V and J ends lost 4 bases and 3 bases, in that order; junction bases with no gene match: 6.

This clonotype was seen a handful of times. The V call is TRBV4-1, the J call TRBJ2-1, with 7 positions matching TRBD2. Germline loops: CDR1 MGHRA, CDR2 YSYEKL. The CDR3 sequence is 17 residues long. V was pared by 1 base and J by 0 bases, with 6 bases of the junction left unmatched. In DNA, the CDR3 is TGCGCCAGCAGCCAAGCACCAGCGGGACTCTCCTACAATGAGCAGTTCTTC. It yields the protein CASSQAPAGLSYNEQFF.